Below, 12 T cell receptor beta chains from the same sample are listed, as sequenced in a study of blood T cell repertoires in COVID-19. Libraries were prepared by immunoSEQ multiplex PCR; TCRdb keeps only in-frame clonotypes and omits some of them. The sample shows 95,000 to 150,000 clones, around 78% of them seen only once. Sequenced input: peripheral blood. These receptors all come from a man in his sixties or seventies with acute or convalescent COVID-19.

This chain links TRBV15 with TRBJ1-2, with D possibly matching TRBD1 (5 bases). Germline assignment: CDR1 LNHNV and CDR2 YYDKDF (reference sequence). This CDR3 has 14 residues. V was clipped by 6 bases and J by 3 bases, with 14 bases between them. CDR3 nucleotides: TGTGCCACCAGTGGGGGGGGTATCGACTATGGCTACACCTTC. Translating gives CATSGGGIDYGYTF.

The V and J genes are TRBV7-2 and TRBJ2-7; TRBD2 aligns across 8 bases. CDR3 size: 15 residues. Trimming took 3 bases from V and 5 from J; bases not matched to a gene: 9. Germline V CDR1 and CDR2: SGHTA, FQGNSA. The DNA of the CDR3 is TGTGCCAGCAGCTTGTCCGGGACTAGATCACACGAGCAGTACTTC. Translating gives CASSLSGTRSHEQYF.

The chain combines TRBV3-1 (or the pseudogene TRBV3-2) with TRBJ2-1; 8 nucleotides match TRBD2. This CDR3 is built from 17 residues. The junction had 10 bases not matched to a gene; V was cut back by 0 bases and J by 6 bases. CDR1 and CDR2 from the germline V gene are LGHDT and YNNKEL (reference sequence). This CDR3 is CASSQDLRRTSGNEQFF. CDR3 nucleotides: TGTGCCAGCAGCCAAGATCTGCGACGAACTAGCGGCAATGAGCAGTTCTTC.

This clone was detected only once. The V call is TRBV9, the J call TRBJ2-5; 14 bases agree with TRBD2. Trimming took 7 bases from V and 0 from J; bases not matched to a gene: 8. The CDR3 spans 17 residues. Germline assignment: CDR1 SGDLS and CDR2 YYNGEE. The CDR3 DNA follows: TGTGCCAGCTCCTCTGGGACTAGCGGGGGACACCAAGAGACCCAGTACTTC. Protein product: CASSSGTSGGHQETQYF.

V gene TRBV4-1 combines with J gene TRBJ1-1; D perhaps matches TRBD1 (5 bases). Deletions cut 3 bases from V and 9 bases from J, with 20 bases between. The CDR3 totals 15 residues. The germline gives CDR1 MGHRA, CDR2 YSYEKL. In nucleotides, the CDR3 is TGCGCCAGCAGCCATCAACACTTGGGGGGGACCCAAGCTTTCTTT. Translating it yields CASSHQHLGGTQAFF.

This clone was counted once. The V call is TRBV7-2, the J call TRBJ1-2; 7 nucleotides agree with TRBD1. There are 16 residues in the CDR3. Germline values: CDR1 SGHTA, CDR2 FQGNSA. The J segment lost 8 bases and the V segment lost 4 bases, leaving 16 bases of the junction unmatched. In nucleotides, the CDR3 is TGTGCCAGCAGCTCCGCCCCTGGGTGGAGGGGGCGCGGCTACACCTTC. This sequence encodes CASSSAPGWRGRGYTF.

The CDR3 region is CASTPGGSNQPQHF. CDR3 in DNA: TGTGCCAGCACCCCCGGAGGGAGCAATCAGCCCCAGCATTTT. The V and J genes are TRBV6-5 and TRBJ1-5, with D uncertain. The V gene's germline CDR1 is MNHEY and CDR2 SVGAGI. V dropped 7 bases and J dropped 1 base, with 11 bases sitting between them. This CDR3 is built from 14 residues.

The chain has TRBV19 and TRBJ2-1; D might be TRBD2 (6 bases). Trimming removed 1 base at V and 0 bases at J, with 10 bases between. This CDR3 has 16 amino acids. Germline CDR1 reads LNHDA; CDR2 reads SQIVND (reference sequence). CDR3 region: CASSIGEEYSYNEQFF. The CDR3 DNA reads TGTGCCAGTAGTATAGGGGAGGAGTACTCCTACAATGAGCAGTTCTTC.

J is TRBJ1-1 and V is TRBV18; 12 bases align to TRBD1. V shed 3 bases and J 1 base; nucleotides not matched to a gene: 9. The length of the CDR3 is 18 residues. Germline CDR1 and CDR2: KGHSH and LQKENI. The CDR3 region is CASSPFRDRGRTNTEAFF. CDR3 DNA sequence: TGTGCCAGCTCACCCTTCCGGGACAGGGGGCGGACGAACACTGAAGCTTTCTTT.

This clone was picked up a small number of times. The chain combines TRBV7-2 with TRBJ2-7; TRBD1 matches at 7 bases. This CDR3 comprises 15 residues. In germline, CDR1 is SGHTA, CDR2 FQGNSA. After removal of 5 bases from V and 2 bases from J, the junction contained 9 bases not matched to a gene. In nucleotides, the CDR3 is TGTGCCAGCAGCCCAAGGACAGGTTCCCCCTACGAGCAGTACTTC. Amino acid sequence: CASSPRTGSPYEQYF. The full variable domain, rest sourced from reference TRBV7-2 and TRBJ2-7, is GAGVSQSPSNKVTEKGKDVELRCDPISGHTALYWYRQSLGQGLEFLIYFQGNSAPDKSGLPSDRFSAERTGGSVSTLTIQRTQQEDSAVYLCASSPRTGSPYEQYFGPGTRLTVT.

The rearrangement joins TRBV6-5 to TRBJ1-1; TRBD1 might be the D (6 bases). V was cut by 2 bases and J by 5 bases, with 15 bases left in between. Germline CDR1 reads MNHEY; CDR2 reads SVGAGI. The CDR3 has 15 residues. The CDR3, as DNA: TGTGCCAGCAGTTACCTAACAGGGAGGGGGACTGAAGCTTTCTTT. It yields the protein CASSYLTGRGTEAFF.

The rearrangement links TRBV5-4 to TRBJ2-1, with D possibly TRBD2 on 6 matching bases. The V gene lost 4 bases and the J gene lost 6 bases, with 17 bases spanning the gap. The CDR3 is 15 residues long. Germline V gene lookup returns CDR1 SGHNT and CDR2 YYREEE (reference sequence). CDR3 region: CASSRSLAPGNEQFF. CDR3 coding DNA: TGTGCCAGCAGCCGATCGCTAGCGCCCGGCAATGAGCAGTTCTTC.